These 2 T cell receptor beta chains share one sample of origin, sequenced in a study of blood T cell repertoires in COVID-19. TCRdb's copy holds only in-frame clones and misses some; the assay was immunoSEQ multiplex PCR. This table has under 80,000 clones, 79% appearing once. The sequencing sample was made of peripheral blood. The receptors originated from a human donor in a cohort sampled during active COVID-19.

This clone counts as medium-sized (0.01 to 0.1%). The chain has TRBV19 and TRBJ1-1; TRBD1 is a possible D gene (6 bases). Per the germline V gene, CDR1 is LNHDA and CDR2 is SQIVND (reference sequence). Trimming took off 7 bases at V and 3 bases at J, with 15 bases between the two ends. This CDR3 contains 14 residues. CDR3 protein: CASIRGGAYTEAFF. CDR3 coding DNA: TGTGCCAGTATTCGGGGGGGGGCTTACACTGAAGCTTTCTTT.

This chain uses TRBV5-6 with TRBJ2-7, with D perhaps matching TRBD2 (6 bases). Germline lookup yields CDR1 SGHDT and CDR2 YYEEEE. CDR3 length: 15 residues. V was pared by 0 bases and J by 2 bases, with 12 bases between. In nucleotides, the CDR3 is TGTGCCAGCAGCTTGGAAGGGAGGAGGACCTACGAGCAGTACTTC. Its translation is CASSLEGRRTYEQYF.